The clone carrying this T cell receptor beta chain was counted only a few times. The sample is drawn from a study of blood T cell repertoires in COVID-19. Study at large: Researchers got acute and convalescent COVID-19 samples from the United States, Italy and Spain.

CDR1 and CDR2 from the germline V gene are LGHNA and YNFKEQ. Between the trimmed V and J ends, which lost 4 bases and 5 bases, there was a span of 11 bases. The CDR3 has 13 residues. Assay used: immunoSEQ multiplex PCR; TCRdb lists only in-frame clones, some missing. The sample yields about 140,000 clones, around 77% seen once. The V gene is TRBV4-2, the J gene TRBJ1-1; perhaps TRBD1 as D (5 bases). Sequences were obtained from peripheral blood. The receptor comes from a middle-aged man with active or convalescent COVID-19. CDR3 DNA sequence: TGTGCCAGCAGCCCCCAGGGCAGAACTGAAGCTTTCTTT. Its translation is CASSPQGRTEAFF.